These 32 T cell receptor beta chains were all obtained from the same sample, sequenced in a study of blood T cells in healthy people across ages. The second PCR ran about 6 to 12 cycles with a sample-barcoded 5' primer and J-beta primers. TCRdb called the 5' RACE reads again in MiXCR, with one record for every CDR3 protein. The data contain about 570,000 distinct CDR3 sequences, 27% of them singletons. The sequenced sample was blood. These receptors were obtained from a woman in her 70s in good health.

This sequence joins TRBV7-2 and TRBJ2-1, with D possibly being TRBD1 or TRBD2 (7 bases each). Judging by the DNA end, TRBJ2-5 fits better; the J call may be wrong. There are 17 residues in the CDR3. The germline V gene encodes CDR1 SGHTA and CDR2 FQGNSA. The CDR3 sequence: CASSRNPDSGRQGTQYF. As DNA, the CDR3 is TGTGCCAGCAGCCGAAATCCTGATAGCGGGCGACAGGGGACCCAGTACTTC.

This clonotype has a handful of counts. V and J are TRBV6-1 and TRBJ2-2, with unresolved D. The CDR3 length is 14 residues. V was cut by 4 bases and J by 4 bases, with 10 bases left in between. Per the germline V gene, CDR1 is MNHNS and CDR2 is SASEGT. DNA for the CDR3: TGTGCCAGCAGTGCGTCCCATAGCACCGGGGAGCTGTTTTTT. This sequence encodes CASSASHSTGELFF.

The chain joins TRBV7-2 to TRBJ2-5; 14 bases align to TRBD2. This CDR3 has 17 amino acids. Germline V gene sequence: CDR1 SGHTA, CDR2 FQGNSA. The trim removed 6 bases at V and 5 bases at J, leaving 11 bases unmatched. CDR3 in amino acids: CASRMTSGGAGQETQYF. The CDR3 region has the DNA TGTGCCAGCAGAATGACTAGCGGGGGGGCCGGACAGGAGACCCAGTACTTC.

CDR3 sequence: CASSLGAGQSVQYF. The CDR3 DNA sequence: TGTGCCAGCAGCTTAGGTGCAGGGCAGTCAGTGCAGTACTTC. V gene TRBV7-8 combines with J gene TRBJ2-7, with TRBD1 as a possible D gene (5 bases). This CDR3 spans 14 amino acids. V lost 1 base and J 9 bases, leaving 16 bases between the germline ends. Germline V gives CDR1 SGHVS, CDR2 FQNEAQ.

In this sample, this clonotype turned up a few times. The CDR3 bases are TGTGCCAGCTCTCGAGACAGGGGCCTCTCCTACAATGAGCAGTTCTTC. Protein product: CASSRDRGLSYNEQFF. The chain combines TRBV18 with TRBJ2-1, with 8 positions matching TRBD1. Per the germline V gene, CDR1 is KGHSH and CDR2 is LQKENI. Trimming cost V 6 bases and J 0 bases; bases outside gene matches: 7. The CDR3 is 16 residues long.

The table lists this clonotype with many counts. J is TRBJ1-3 and V is TRBV6-5; D not resolved. The CDR3 loop spans 13 amino acids. Looked up from germline, CDR1 is MNHEY and CDR2 is SVGAGI. Trimming shortened V by 2 bases and J by 2 bases, and 4 bases separated the two germline ends. The CDR3 spells CASSYVAGNTIYF. Here the CDR3 DNA reads TGTGCCAGCAGTTACGTGGCTGGAAACACCATATATTTT.

This clonotype was detected only a few times. V is TRBV10-3 and J is TRBJ1-2; no firm D call. CDR1 and CDR2 (germline): ENHRY, SYGVKD. This CDR3 has 11 amino acids. Trimming cost V 10 bases and J 2 bases, with 8 bases left between them. The CDR3 sequence is CATLINYGYTF. CDR3 bases: TGTGCCACCTTGATAAACTATGGCTACACCTTC.

CDR3 sequence: CASGHASGLNNEQFF. In nucleotides, the CDR3 is TGTGCCAGCGGGCATGCTAGCGGGTTAAACAATGAGCAGTTCTTC. The chain is built from TRBV25-1 and TRBJ2-1; 8 nucleotides align to TRBD2. The CDR3 extends over 15 amino acids. The J segment lost 5 bases and the V segment lost 8 bases, leaving 11 bases of the junction unmatched. Germline values: CDR1 MGHDK, CDR2 SYGVNS. The full variable domain, in which reference TRBV25-1 and TRBJ2-1 provide the parts outside the CDR3, is EADIYQTPRYLVIGTGKKITLECSQTMGHDKMYWYQQDPGMELHLIHYSYGVNSTEKGDLSSESTVSRIRTEHFPLTLESARPSHTSQYLCASGHASGLNNEQFFGPGTRLTVL.

This clonotype came up a few times. This sequence joins TRBV20-1 and TRBJ2-7, with 7 bases matching TRBD1. The CDR3 loop spans 13 amino acids. The germline V gene has CDR1 DFQATT and CDR2 SNEGSKA (reference sequence). V trimming: 6 bases; J trimming: 0 bases; junction bases outside the gene matches: 5. The CDR3: CSATRDSSYEQYF. The CDR3 region has the DNA TGCAGTGCCACAAGGGACAGCTCCTACGAGCAGTACTTC.

This clonotype was detected a few times. J is TRBJ2-1 and V is TRBV20-1, with 9 bases that match TRBD2. Per the germline V gene, CDR1 is DFQATT and CDR2 is SNEGSKA (reference sequence). Germline trimming cut 3 bases from V and 4 bases from J; bases unmatched to any gene: 13. The length of the CDR3 is 17 residues. This CDR3 reads CSASRFPSGAHYNEQFF. The CDR3 DNA reads TGCAGTGCTAGTAGATTCCCTAGCGGGGCCCATTACAATGAGCAGTTCTTC.

The table lists this clonotype with a few counts. A junction boundary mismatches the germline segment, possibly from a read error. The V call is TRBV5-5, the J call TRBJ1-5; unclear D gene. Germline loops: CDR1 SGHKS, CDR2 YYEKEE (reference sequence). The CDR3 contains 17 residues. CDR3 in DNA: TGTGCCAGCAGCTTGCTTTATCGGGGAGCGGGTGGTCAGCCCCGGCATTTT. Translating gives CASSLLYRGAGGQPRHF.

There are a few counts of this clonotype. The chain couples TRBV20-1 to TRBJ1-2; D unclear. Germline values: CDR1 DFQATT, CDR2 SNEGSKA (reference sequence). Trimming shortened V by 1 base and J by 2 bases, and 8 bases separated the two germline ends. There are 13 residues in the CDR3. CDR3 sequence (DNA): TGCAGTGCTAGAGGTGTCTCCAACTATGGCTACACCTTC. Its protein product is CSARGVSNYGYTF.

The rearrangement links TRBV7-9 to TRBJ1-4; D may be TRBD1 (6 bases). Germline loops: CDR1 SEHNR, CDR2 FQNEAQ (reference sequence). This CDR3 comprises 16 residues. The germline V and J ends were trimmed by 4 bases and 6 bases, with 18 bases remaining between them. The CDR3 DNA sequence: TGTGCCAGCAGCTCCCTCGGGACAAGGCTTGATGAAAAACTGTTTTTT. As protein: CASSSLGTRLDEKLFF.

This clonotype was counted ten times or more. The chain has TRBV2 and TRBJ2-6; D gene ambiguous. The germline V gene has CDR1 SNHLY and CDR2 FYNNEI. Trimming left V 4 bases short and J 0 bases short, with 4 bases between. This CDR3 spans 14 amino acids. Here the CDR3 DNA reads TGTGCCAGCAGTGCATCCTCTGGGGCCAACGTCCTGACTTTC. Encoded protein: CASSASSGANVLTF.

The chain employs TRBV20-1 and TRBJ1-2, with 10 bases fitting TRBD1. V gave up 3 bases and J gave up 13 bases; unmatched junction bases: 5. The CDR3 consists of 11 residues. CDR1 and CDR2 from the germline V gene are DFQATT and SNEGSKA (reference sequence). Here the CDR3 reads CSASTGQGFTF. Written as DNA, the CDR3 is TGCAGTGCTAGTACGGGACAGGGGTTCACCTTC.

This clonotype was seen a handful of times. This chain uses TRBV29-1 with TRBJ2-5, with D unclear. The J call is doubtful: the DNA matches TRBJ2-7 better. The length of the CDR3 is 14 residues. The germline gives CDR1 SQVTM, CDR2 ANQGSEA. The DNA of the CDR3 is TGCAGTATTGGGGTGCGAGACGACTCCTACGAGCAGTACTTC. Protein product: CSIGVRDDSYEQYF.

This clonotype was seen ten or more times. J is TRBJ2-1 and V is TRBV9; D is ambiguous. CDR1 and CDR2 (germline): SGDLS, YYNGEE. This CDR3 contains 16 residues. Trimming left V 4 bases short and J 0 bases short, with 14 bases between. The CDR3 DNA sequence: TGTGCCAGCAGCCCTAACTCGCTCCTCTCCTACAATGAGCAGTTCTTC. This gives the protein CASSPNSLLSYNEQFF.

At least ten counts were recorded for this clonotype. V gene TRBV27 combines with J gene TRBJ2-2, with no clear D. V lost 2 bases and J 5 bases, leaving 9 bases between the germline ends. From germline, CDR1 is MNHEY and CDR2 SMNVEV (reference sequence). This CDR3 contains 14 residues. CDR3 sequence (DNA): TGTGCCAGCAGTTTAAGAGAAGGTACCGGGGAGCTGTTTTTT. Translating gives CASSLREGTGELFF.

The chain is built from TRBV6-5 and TRBJ1-2; TRBD1 matches 12 bases. The V gene's germline CDR1 is MNHEY and CDR2 SVGAGI. J was trimmed by 4 bases and V by 2 bases; bases with no gene match: 2. This CDR3 contains 15 residues. In DNA, the CDR3 is TGTGCCAGCAGTTACCAGGGACAGGGGGCCTATGGCTACACCTTC. This translates into CASSYQGQGAYGYTF.

In its sample, this clonotype was seen a few times. The V gene is TRBV5-1, the J gene TRBJ1-2; D uncertain. Deletions cut 4 bases from V and 1 base from J, with 8 bases between. CDR3 size: 13 residues. The germline CDR1 and CDR2 sequences are SGHRS and YFSETQ. CDR3 bases: TGCGCCAGCAGCCCTGCCCATAACTATGGCTACACCTTC. This sequence encodes CASSPAHNYGYTF. The whole variable domain, remainder taken from reference TRBV5-1 and TRBJ1-2, is KAGVTQTPRYLIKTRGQQVTLSCSPISGHRSVSWYQQTPGQGLQFLFEYFSETQRNKGNFPGRFSGRQFSNSRSEMNVSTLELGDSALYLCASSPAHNYGYTFGSGTRLTVV.

The V and J genes are TRBV7-8 and TRBJ1-5; weak D call: TRBD1 (6 bases). V shed 5 bases and J shed 0 bases, with 11 bases lying between them. The CDR3 totals 15 residues. Germline V gene lookup returns CDR1 SGHVS and CDR2 FQNEAQ. CDR3 in amino acids: CASSTGQTSNQPQHF. CDR3 nucleotides: TGTGCCAGCAGCACTGGACAGACTAGCAATCAGCCCCAGCATTTT.

The V and J genes are TRBV29-1 and TRBJ1-3; D unresolved. Trimming cost V 6 bases and J 2 bases, with 14 bases left between them. Germline assignment: CDR1 SQVTM and CDR2 ANQGSEA. The CDR3 is 14 residues long. The CDR3 nucleotides are TGCAGCGTGACCGGGAGTCTCCCTGGAAACACCATATATTTT. Translating gives CSVTGSLPGNTIYF.

The genes are TRBV10-3 and TRBJ1-5, with 7 bases that match TRBD1. The V segment lost 4 bases and the J segment 12 bases; nucleotides outside the gene matches: 6. The germline V gene has CDR1 ENHRY and CDR2 SYGVKD. CDR3 size: 12 residues. The CDR3 DNA reads TGTGCCATCAGTGCGCAGGGGGGAAACCAGCATTTT. Translation: CAISAQGGNQHF.

This clonotype was picked up a small number of times. The CDR3 protein is CASIETGRGRETQYF. The CDR3 DNA reads as TGTGCCAGTATCGAGACGGGGAGAGGACGGGAGACCCAGTACTTC. The V gene is TRBV19, the J gene TRBJ2-5; the D gene is possibly TRBD2 (5 bases). Trimming took 7 bases from V and 5 from J, leaving 20 bases between them. Germline CDR1 LNHDA, CDR2 SQIVND (reference sequence). CDR3 length: 15 amino acids.

On this clonotype itself: Since a much larger clone is just one base distant, this may be a read error. The chain carries TRBV27 and TRBJ1-1; tentatively, D is TRBD1 (5 bases). Looked up from germline, CDR1 is MNHEY and CDR2 is SMNVEV (reference sequence). The CDR3 covers 15 residues. The CDR3 coding sequence is TGTGCCAGCAGTTTATCGATGCAGGGTGGGACTGAAGCTGTCTTT. It encodes CASSLSMQGGTEAVF.

The chain links TRBV7-2 to TRBJ2-7; weak D call: TRBD2 (6 bases). V lost 5 bases, J lost 4 bases, and 9 bases lay in between. The CDR3 has 12 residues. Germline lookup yields CDR1 SGHTA and CDR2 FQGNSA. CDR3 nucleotides: TGTGCCAGCAGCCGTAGCGGATACGAGCAGTACTTC. As protein: CASSRSGYEQYF.

Only a few counts were recorded for this clonotype. The chain carries TRBV7-3 and TRBJ2-7; TRBD2 might be the D (6 bases). The CDR3 is 15 amino acids. Germline lookup yields CDR1 SGHTA and CDR2 FQGTGA. V was trimmed by 4 bases and J by 6 bases, leaving 19 bases between them. CDR3 bases: TGTGCCAGCAGCTCCTCTGGGGGTAGCGGAGTCGAGCAGTACTTC. Translation gives CASSSSGGSGVEQYF.

The gene calls are TRBV6-5 and TRBJ1-1, with a weak D call TRBD1 (5 bases). The V gene's germline CDR1 is MNHEY and CDR2 SVGAGI. The V and J ends lost 0 bases and 0 bases respectively, with 8 bases between them. This CDR3 spans 15 amino acids. CDR3 amino acids: CASSYSAGLNTEAFF. In DNA, the CDR3 is TGTGCCAGCAGTTACTCGGCAGGGCTGAACACTGAAGCTTTCTTT.

V gene TRBV27 combines with J gene TRBJ1-2, with D unresolved. The CDR3 consists of 12 residues. Trimming shortened V by 6 bases and J by 4 bases, and 9 bases separated the two germline ends. Looked up from germline, CDR1 is MNHEY and CDR2 is SMNVEV (reference sequence). CDR3 sequence (DNA): TGTGCCAGCAGGAAGGGCCGCTATGGCTACACCTTC. Translated, it gives CASRKGRYGYTF.

The rearrangement links TRBV6-5 to TRBJ1-1, with TRBD1 as a possible D gene (5 bases). The CDR3 has 15 residues. V shed 0 bases and J shed 5 bases, with 13 bases lying between them. CDR1 is MNHEY, CDR2 SVGAGI, per germline. In DNA, the CDR3 is TGTGCCAGCAGTTACTCAGGGCAGGGAAAGACTGAAGCTTTCTTT. As protein: CASSYSGQGKTEAFF.

The chain has TRBV12-3 or TRBV12-4 and TRBJ1-1, with D hard to call. The ends were cut back, 7 bases at V and 2 bases at J, with 17 bases in the middle. This CDR3 has 15 residues. The CDR3 sequence is CASNGVKKFNTEAFF. CDR3 coding DNA: TGTGCCAGCAATGGGGTGAAGAAATTTAACACTGAAGCTTTCTTT.

This clonotype has a count of ten or more. The gene calls are TRBV7-9 and TRBJ1-4, with 9 bases identical to TRBD1. The trim removed 8 bases at V and 8 bases at J, leaving 9 bases unmatched. The CDR3 is made up of 14 amino acids. Germline V gene lookup returns CDR1 SEHNR and CDR2 FQNEAQ (reference sequence). CDR3 coding DNA: TGTGCCAGCTCGCCGGGACAGGGTGGAGAAAAACTGTTTTTT. Translating gives CASSPGQGGEKLFF.